The rows below give T cell receptor beta chains drawn from one sample of a study of CD8 T cells in Susac syndrome. TCRdb ran MiXCR on the immunoSEQ multiplex PCR reads and lists one entry per CDR3 protein. The sample includes 95,000 to 150,000 distinct CDR3 sequences, over 95% of them seen just once. The sequencing sample was made of CD4+ T cells from PBMCs. The receptors stem from a human donor with Susac syndrome. The CDR3 runs from the conserved cysteine through the conserved F or W. The D gene is left open where the match is weak. Clone size, where shown, is once, few, many, or a class for clones that have expanded.

TRBV4-1	NA	TRBJ1-1	TRBD1	TGCGCCAGCAGCCGCGAAGACAGGGGTACGAACACTGAAGCTTTCTTT	CASSREDRGTNTEAFF
TRBV20-1	once	TRBJ1-4	NA	TGCAGTGCTAGGCGGGGACCTAATGAAAAACTGTTTTTT	CSARRGPNEKLFF
TRBV7-6	NA	TRBJ2-5	NA	TGTGCCAGCAGCTTATTGGGGGTGACACAAGAGACCCAGTACTTC	CASSLLGVTQETQYF
TRBV12-3/TRBV12-4	NA	TRBJ1-2	NA	TGTGCCAGCAGTTTAGGTGGTCTGGGAGGCTACACCTTC	CASSLGGLGGYTF
TRBV7-9	NA	TRBJ1-2	NA	TGTGCCAGCAGCTTAAATCAGGGGCTGGGTGGCTACACCTTC	CASSLNQGLGGYTF
TRBV27	once	TRBJ2-3	NA	TGTGCCAGCAGTTTATCAGCGGCTATCACAGATACGCAGTATTTT	CASSLSAAITDTQYF
TRBV5-4	NA	TRBJ1-3	NA	TGTGCCAGCAGTCCCGGAGGTCCCTCTGGAAACACCATATATTTT	CASSPGGPSGNTIYF
TRBV7-2	NA	TRBJ2-7	NA	TGTGCCAGCAGCTTAGCGGGAGCCTCAACCTACGAGCAGTACTTC	CASSLAGASTYEQYF
TRBV29-1	NA	TRBJ1-4	TRBD1	TGCAGCGGTTGGACAGGGGGGGAGGAAAAACTGTTTTTT	CSGWTGGEEKLFF
TRBV27	NA	TRBJ2-1	TRBD1	TGTGCCAGCAGTTTATTCCAGCTCCCCGGACAGGGCGCCTACAATGAGCAGTTCTTC	CASSLFQLPGQGAYNEQFF
TRBV7-2	NA	TRBJ2-3	TRBD2	TGTGCCAGCAGCTCCCTACTCGCGGGAGCCTCAGATACGCAGTATTTT	CASSSLLAGASDTQYF
TRBV20-1	NA	TRBJ2-3	NA	TGCAGTGCTAGAGTGGGACGCACAGATACGCAGTATTTT	CSARVGRTDTQYF
TRBV20-1	NA	TRBJ2-7	NA	TGCAGTGCCCAGGGGGGAGGCGAGCAGTACTTC	CSAQGGGEQYF
TRBV29-1	NA	TRBJ2-5	NA	TGCAGCGTTGAGGGGGAGCAGGGGAAGGAGACCCAGTACTTC	CSVEGEQGKETQYF
TRBV4-1	NA	TRBJ1-4	NA	TGCGCCAGCAGCCAAGTCGGGCGGAGGGTTAATGAAAAACTGTTTTTT	CASSQVGRRVNEKLFF
TRBV7-2	NA	TRBJ1-1	NA	TGTGCCAGCACCTCCACCCGTGAAGCTTTCTTT	CASTSTREAFF
TRBV20-1	NA	TRBJ1-2	NA	TGCAGTGCCCTTCGTTACTATGGCTACACCTTC	CSALRYYGYTF
TRBV12-3/TRBV12-4	NA	TRBJ2-1	NA	TGTGCCAGCAGTTCCAACATAGGGGTTGAGCAGTTCTTC	CASSSNIGVEQFF
TRBV7-9	NA	TRBJ2-7	NA	TGTGCCAGCAGCTTAGCAGGGGTGACCTACGAGCAGTACTTC	CASSLAGVTYEQYF
TRBV20-1	NA	TRBJ2-7	NA	TGCAGTGCTTGGAGGGGCATCGAGGACGAGCAGTACTTC	CSAWRGIEDEQYF
TRBV30	NA	TRBJ1-1	TRBD1	TGTGCCTGGAGCCGCGGGACAGGACCGAACACTGAAGCTTTCTTT	CAWSRGTGPNTEAFF
TRBV5-4	NA	TRBJ1-2	NA	TGTGCCAGCAGCTTCGTGGGGGGCTCGGGTGGCTACACCTTC	CASSFVGGSGGYTF
TRBV20-1	NA	TRBJ2-7	TRBD2	TGCAGTGCTAGAGCCGTTTTCGGGACTAGCGGGAGAACCTACGAGCAGTACTTC	CSARAVFGTSGRTYEQYF
TRBV7-2	NA	TRBJ2-7	NA	TGTGCCAGCAGCCTTAGGGCGTTAACCTACGAGCAGTACTTC	CASSLRALTYEQYF
TRBV30	NA	TRBJ2-7	TRBD1	TGTGCCTGGAGTCTAGGACAGGCCCCCAAGGAGGAGCAGTACTTC	CAWSLGQAPKEEQYF
TRBV3-1	NA	TRBJ1-2	NA	TGTGCCAGCAGCCCCCGACAGGCTTATGGCTACACCTTC	CASSPRQAYGYTF
TRBV5-1	NA	TRBJ1-2	NA	TGCGCCAGCAGCTTGGAAGGGAACCCTGCCTATGGCTACACCTTC	CASSLEGNPAYGYTF
TRBV24-1	NA	TRBJ2-1	NA	TGTGCCACCAGTCGTTCGGGCAATGAGCAGTTCTTC	CATSRSGNEQFF
TRBV28	once	TRBJ2-7	TRBD2	TGTGCCAGCATTACGACTAGCAGCTACGAGCAGTACTTC	CASITTSSYEQYF
TRBV4-3	NA	TRBJ1-4	NA	TGCGCCAGCAGCCAAGGAGCCTGGGGTTCCGAAAAACTGTTTTTT	CASSQGAWGSEKLFF
TRBV28	NA	TRBJ1-3	NA	TGTGCCAGCAGTTTGGGGGACTCTGGAAACACCATATATTTT	CASSLGDSGNTIYF
TRBV5-1	NA	TRBJ2-7	NA	TGCGCCAGCAGCTTGGGCTACCGGGACACCGGGGGCCCTGAGTACGAGCAGTACTTC	CASSLGYRDTGGPEYEQYF
TRBV12-3/TRBV12-4	NA	TRBJ2-7	TRBD2	TGTGCCAGCAGTTCCTCCGGGACTAGCGGGAGCAAGCAGTACTTC	CASSSSGTSGSKQYF
TRBV3-1	NA	TRBJ2-6	NA	TGTGCCAGCAGCCAAGATTATGACGTTACCCCAAGGGGGGCCAACGTCCTGACTTTC	CASSQDYDVTPRGANVLTF
TRBV12-3/TRBV12-4	NA	TRBJ2-5	NA	TGTGCCAGCAGTTTTAGGTTCCAAGAGACCCAGTACTTC	CASSFRFQETQYF
TRBV6-5	NA	TRBJ1-2	TRBD1	TGTGCCAGCAGTTACCGGGACAGGGGAGCCTATGGCTACACCTTC	CASSYRDRGAYGYTF
TRBV18	NA	TRBJ2-3	NA	TGTGCCAGCTCACCAAAAAGAGATACGCAGTATTTT	CASSPKRDTQYF
TRBV19	NA	TRBJ2-5	NA	TGTGCCAGTAGGTCGGCAGGGCAAGAGACCCAGTACTTC	CASRSAGQETQYF
TRBV20-1	NA	TRBJ2-2	TRBD1	TGCAGTGCTAGCGGAGGACAGGGAATGAGTGCCGGGGAGCTGTTTTTT	CSASGGQGMSAGELFF
TRBV6-1	NA	TRBJ1-2	NA	TGTGCCAGCAGTCCCCTTCTGACCGGGCCTAAAAGCGGCTACACCTTC	CASSPLLTGPKSGYTF
TRBV20-1	NA	TRBJ2-1	NA	TGCAGTGCTCTCCCGAGCGGTTCCTACAATGAGCAGTTCTTC	CSALPSGSYNEQFF
TRBV12-3/TRBV12-4	NA	TRBJ2-1	NA	TGTGCCAGCTCAGTTACCTACAATGAGCAGTTCTTC	CASSVTYNEQFF
TRBV9	NA	TRBJ2-1	TRBD2	TGTGCCAGCAGCCCGGCCGGGACTAGCGGGTACAATGAGCAGTTCTTC	CASSPAGTSGYNEQFF
TRBV5-4	NA	TRBJ1-1	NA	TGTGCCAGCAGCCTGGACCCCAGCCGGAACACTGAAGCTTTCTTT	CASSLDPSRNTEAFF
TRBV10-2	NA	TRBJ2-1	TRBD2	TGCGCCAGCAGTGAGCCTAGCGGGGCCAATGAGCAGTTCTTC	CASSEPSGANEQFF
TRBV2	NA	TRBJ2-4	NA	TGTGCCAGCAGTGGTAGTAGCATTCAGTACTTC	CASSGSSIQYF
TRBV6-5	NA	TRBJ1-2	TRBD1	TGTGCCAGCAGACCCTCGGGACAGGATCTGAGGGGCTACACCTTC	CASRPSGQDLRGYTF
TRBV30	NA	TRBJ1-5	NA	TGTGCCTGGAGTGACAGGGTGAATCAGCCCCAGCATTTT	CAWSDRVNQPQHF
TRBV19	NA	TRBJ2-3	TRBD2	TGTGCCAGCAGTATGCTGGGACTAGCGGGAGTGGCAGATACGCAGTATTTT	CASSMLGLAGVADTQYF
TRBV7-3	NA	TRBJ2-7	NA	TGTGCCAGCAGCTTACCACCAGCGGGCGAGCAGTACTTC	CASSLPPAGEQYF
TRBV30	NA	TRBJ1-2	NA	TGTGCCTGGAGTGGAGGCAGATTATTGAGCTACACCTTC	CAWSGGRLLSYTF
TRBV5-1	NA	TRBJ2-3	TRBD2	TGCGCCAGCAGGCCGACTAGCAGACGCACAGATACGCAGTATTTT	CASRPTSRRTDTQYF
TRBV19	NA	TRBJ1-2	TRBD1	TGTGCCAGCCAGAGACAGGGATTGGGCTACACCTTC	CASQRQGLGYTF
TRBV12-3/TRBV12-4	once	TRBJ1-4	NA	TGTGCCAGCAGTTTAAACCAGGCCAGTGAAAAACTGTTTTTT	CASSLNQASEKLFF